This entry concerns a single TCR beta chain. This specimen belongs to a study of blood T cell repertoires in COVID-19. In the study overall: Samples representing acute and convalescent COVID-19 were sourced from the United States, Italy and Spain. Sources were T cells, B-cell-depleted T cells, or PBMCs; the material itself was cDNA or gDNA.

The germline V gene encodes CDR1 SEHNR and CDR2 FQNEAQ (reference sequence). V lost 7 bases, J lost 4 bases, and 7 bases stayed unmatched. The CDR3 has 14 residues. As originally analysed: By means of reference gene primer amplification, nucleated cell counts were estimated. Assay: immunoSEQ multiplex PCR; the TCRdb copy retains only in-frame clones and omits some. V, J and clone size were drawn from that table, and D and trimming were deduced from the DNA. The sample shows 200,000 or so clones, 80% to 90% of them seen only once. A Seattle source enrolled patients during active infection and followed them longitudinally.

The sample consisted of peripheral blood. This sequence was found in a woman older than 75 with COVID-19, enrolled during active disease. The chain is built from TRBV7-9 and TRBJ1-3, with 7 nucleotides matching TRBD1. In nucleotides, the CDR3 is TGTGCCAGCACCCAAACAGGGGCCGGAAACACCATATATTTT. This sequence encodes CASTQTGAGNTIYF.